This TCR beta chain comes out of a study of blood T cell repertoires in COVID-19. Turning to the study itself: PBMCs, B-cell-depleted T cells, or T cells provided the cDNA or gDNA that made up the material.

CDR3 length equals 16 residues. V shed 3 bases and J 2 bases; nucleotides not matched to a gene: 8. The germline V gene has CDR1 PRHDT and CDR2 FYEKMQ (reference sequence). Per the authors' pipeline: Estimation of nucleated cell counts relied on the amplification of reference gene primers. Generated by immunoSEQ multiplex PCR, the TCRdb table keeps only in-frame clones and is missing some. That table gives V, J and clone size, and the DNA gave D and trimming. The sample consists of 120,000 to 150,000 clones, about 86% of them appearing once. The TCR was taken from a woman aged 60-75 years with acute or convalescent COVID-19. The sample consisted of peripheral blood. The rearrangement uses TRBV13 and TRBJ2-5; 8 bases match TRBD1. CDR3 in DNA: TGTGCCAGCAGCTTCTTCAGGACAGGGAGTCAAGAGACCCAGTACTTC. Protein: CASSFFRTGSQETQYF.